Each of the 29 T cell receptor beta chains below was sequenced from the same sample in a study of blood T cell repertoires in COVID-19. Method: immunoSEQ multiplex PCR; TCRdb's copy keeps in-frame clones and lacks some. The sample carries approximately 85,000 clones, approximately 80% recorded once. The sequenced sample consisted of peripheral blood. These receptors were obtained from a woman in her 70s with active or convalescent COVID-19.

The chain joins TRBV7-8 to TRBJ2-3, with 10 bases aligning to TRBD2. The CDR3 contains 20 residues. The V gene's germline CDR1 is SGHVS and CDR2 FQNEAQ. The V and J ends lost 5 bases and 0 bases, in that order; junction bases with no gene match: 17. CDR3: CASSIWHLAGAITSTDTQYF. The CDR3 DNA follows: TGTGCCAGCAGCATCTGGCATCTAGCGGGGGCAATAACTAGCACAGATACGCAGTATTTT.

J is TRBJ2-7 and V is TRBV7-2, with D possibly being TRBD1 (6 bases). V was trimmed by 4 bases and J by 2 bases, leaving 9 bases between them. Per germline, CDR1 SGHTA and CDR2 FQGNSA. The CDR3 is 13 residues long. This CDR3 is CASSSRDTYEQYF. The CDR3 region has the DNA TGTGCCAGCAGCTCCCGGGACACCTACGAGCAGTACTTC.

The CDR3 DNA sequence: TGCGCCAGCAGCCCCTCCGGAGGGGAGACCCAGTACTTC. Protein sequence: CASSPSGGETQYF. V gene TRBV5-1 combines with J gene TRBJ2-5, with a possible D match to TRBD2 (6 bases). The germline CDR1 and CDR2 sequences are SGHRS and YFSETQ. The CDR3 extends over 13 amino acids. Trimming cost V 4 bases and J 5 bases, with 12 bases left between them. The variable domain in full, completed from reference TRBV5-1 and TRBJ2-5, reads KAGVTQTPRYLIKTRGQQVTLSCSPISGHRSVSWYQQTPGQGLQFLFEYFSETQRNKGNFPGRFSGRQFSNSRSEMNVSTLELGDSALYLCASSPSGGETQYFGPGTRLLVL.

The chain uses TRBV5-4 and TRBJ2-7, with TRBD2 matching over 11 bases. There are 15 residues in the CDR3. V lost 3 bases and J lost 3; bases outside the gene matches: 5. Germline V gives CDR1 SGHNT, CDR2 YYREEE (reference sequence). The CDR3 nucleotides are TGTGCCAGCAGCTCCGGACTAGCGGGCCTCTACGAGCAGTACTTC. Translation: CASSSGLAGLYEQYF.

V is TRBV7-2 and J is TRBJ1-2; TRBD1 agrees at 11 bases. Germline V gene lookup returns CDR1 SGHTA and CDR2 FQGNSA. This CDR3 is built from 14 residues. Trimming cost V 3 bases and J 8 bases; bases outside gene matches: 5. The CDR3 nucleotides are TGTGCCAGCAGCTTTGGGACAGGGGGTTTAGGCTACACCTTC. Translation: CASSFGTGGLGYTF.

The chain uses TRBV18 and TRBJ1-1; a weak D match, TRBD1 (6 bases). The CDR3 length is 15 residues. Trimming removed 3 bases at V and 1 base at J, with 12 bases between. Germline CDR1 reads KGHSH; CDR2 reads LQKENI. CDR3 nucleotide sequence: TGTGCCAGCTCACCCGGTGGACAGTGGAACACTGAAGCTTTCTTT. This gives the protein CASSPGGQWNTEAFF. Complete variable domain (other parts from reference TRBV18 and TRBJ1-1): NAGVMQNPRHLVRRRGQEARLRCSPMKGHSHVYWYRQLPEEGLKFMVYLQKENIIDESGMPKERFSAEFPKEGPSILRIQQVVRGDSAAYFCASSPGGQWNTEAFFGQGTRLTVV.

This clone came up once. V is TRBV4-1 and J is TRBJ1-1; possibly TRBD1 for D (5 bases). Trimming took off 3 bases at V and 8 bases at J, with 22 bases between the two ends. The CDR3 covers 16 residues. Germline V lookup: CDR1 MGHRA, CDR2 YSYEKL. The CDR3 region has the DNA TGCGCCAGCAGCCAGTTGGACATGGGGTTTATGAGGGAAGCTTTCTTT. This encodes CASSQLDMGFMREAFF.

V and J are TRBV6-2 or TRBV6-3 and TRBJ2-7; TRBD2 matches at 9 bases. J was trimmed by 2 bases and V by 3 bases; bases with no gene match: 8. The CDR3 runs to 16 residues. The germline V gene encodes CDR1 MNHEY and CDR2 SVGEGT. The CDR3 bases are TGTGCCAGCAGTTATCTCAGCGGGGGGACCACCTACGAGCAGTACTTC. It encodes CASSYLSGGTTYEQYF.

Here the CDR3 reads CASTLASLSYEQYF. The CDR3, as DNA: TGCGCCAGCACACTCGCTAGCCTCTCCTACGAGCAGTACTTC. The rearrangement links TRBV10-2 to TRBJ2-7; TRBD2 might be the D (5 bases). The germline V gene encodes CDR1 WSHSY and CDR2 SAAADI. The CDR3 has 14 residues. The V end lost 7 bases, the J end lost 0 bases, and 13 bases lay between the germline ends.

The chain couples TRBV7-2 to TRBJ1-1; 7 nucleotides line up with TRBD1. The CDR3 length is 12 residues. V was pared by 1 base and J by 10 bases, with 3 bases of the junction left unmatched. Per germline, CDR1 SGHTA and CDR2 FQGNSA. The CDR3, as DNA: TGTGCCAGCAGCTTAGGAGGGGGCGTAGCTTTCTTT. Its translation: CASSLGGGVAFF. Full variable domain (outside the CDR3, taken from reference TRBV7-2 and TRBJ1-1): GAGVSQSPSNKVTEKGKDVELRCDPISGHTALYWYRQSLGQGLEFLIYFQGNSAPDKSGLPSDRFSAERTGGSVSTLTIQRTQQEDSAVYLCASSLGGGVAFFGQGTRLTVV.

This chain joins TRBV5-4 and TRBJ2-1; a weak D match, TRBD2 (6 bases). CDR1 and CDR2 (germline): SGHNT, YYREEE (reference sequence). The CDR3 has 14 amino acids. Trimming pared 4 bases from V and 9 bases from J, leaving 17 bases between. The CDR3 nucleotides read TGTGCCAGCAGCCCCCGAACGGTAGCGGTTGAGCAGTTCTTC. Translating it yields CASSPRTVAVEQFF.

J is TRBJ1-6 and V is TRBV5-1; 7 positions agree with TRBD1. The germline V gene encodes CDR1 SGHRS and CDR2 YFSETQ. V was clipped by 4 bases and J by 13 bases; unmatched bases: 11. This CDR3 has 14 amino acids. The CDR3 sequence is CASSTGQAPFPLHF. The CDR3 DNA reads as TGCGCCAGCAGCACAGGACAGGCCCCTTTTCCCCTCCACTTT.

The J gene is TRBJ1-5, the V gene TRBV4-1; D is ambiguous. V lost 1 base and J 7 bases, leaving 14 bases between the germline ends. From germline, CDR1 is MGHRA and CDR2 YSYEKL. The CDR3 sequence is 15 residues long. CDR3 protein: CASSQGRGGDQPQHF. In DNA, the CDR3 is TGCGCCAGCAGCCAAGGGCGGGGAGGAGACCAGCCCCAGCATTTT.

V is TRBV6-5 and J is TRBJ2-3; 9 nucleotides match TRBD2. The CDR3 spans 16 residues. Germline V gives CDR1 MNHEY, CDR2 SVGAGI. Trimming took 0 bases from V and 5 from J; bases not matched to a gene: 6. The DNA for the CDR3 is TGTGCCAGCAGTTACTCATCGGCGGGGGGGGAAGATACGCAGTATTTT. It encodes CASSYSSAGGEDTQYF.

The chain joins TRBV5-1 to TRBJ2-1; 9 nucleotides match TRBD2. The CDR3 is 15 amino acids. Germline assignment: CDR1 SGHRS and CDR2 YFSETQ. V lost 6 bases and J lost 6; bases outside the gene matches: 10. CDR3 loop: CASTAGGLLINEQFF. The DNA for the CDR3 is TGCGCCAGCACGGCGGGGGGGTTGCTGATCAATGAGCAGTTCTTC.

The V call is TRBV7-2, the J call TRBJ1-2; possible D gene TRBD1, 5 bases. V was shortened by 3 bases and J by 1 base, with 12 bases between the two germline ends. In germline, CDR1 is SGHTA, CDR2 FQGNSA. The CDR3 length is 15 residues. CDR3 region: CASSFRSGDNYGYTF. CDR3 bases: TGTGCCAGCAGCTTCCGATCGGGGGATAACTATGGCTACACCTTC.

This clone was recorded once. The V gene is TRBV10-3, the J gene TRBJ2-7, with D possibly matching TRBD2 (6 bases). V lost 3 bases and J lost 4, with 7 bases in between. Germline lookup yields CDR1 ENHRY and CDR2 SYGVKD. The CDR3 spans 12 residues. The CDR3 spells CAISDGGYEQYF. The CDR3 DNA is TGTGCCATCAGTGACGGAGGGTACGAGCAGTACTTC.

The chain joins TRBV11-2 to TRBJ1-1; D not resolved. CDR1 is SGHAT, CDR2 FQNNGV, per germline. With 3 bases removed from V and 1 base from J, the gap between germline ends came to 9 bases. The length of the CDR3 is 14 residues. The CDR3 sequence: CASSFLAGNTEAFF. As DNA, the CDR3 is TGTGCCAGCAGCTTTCTGGCAGGGAACACTGAAGCTTTCTTT.

To note about this clone: The junction does not match germline at one end; this may be a read error. This chain links TRBV5-4 with TRBJ2-5, with D perhaps TRBD1 (6 bases). The germline V gene has CDR1 SGHNT and CDR2 YYREEE (reference sequence). This CDR3 is built from 17 residues. The CDR3 loop reads CASSLGDITGIGETQYF. Written as DNA, the CDR3 is TGTGCCAGCAGTTTGGGGGATATAACAGGGATTGGGGAGACCCAGTACTTC.

The chain combines TRBV6-6 with TRBJ1-2; 8 positions agree with TRBD1. CDR1 and CDR2 (germline): MNHNY, SVGAGI (reference sequence). There are 15 residues in the CDR3. Unmatched junction bases numbered 8, after V lost 5 bases and J lost 3 bases. For the CDR3, the DNA is TGTGCCAGCAGTAACAGGGGGAGGGCGGACTATGGCTACACCTTC. Its protein product is CASSNRGRADYGYTF.

CDR3 loop: CASSPSGAYGYTF. For the CDR3, the DNA is TGTGCCAGCAGCCCCAGCGGAGCTTATGGCTACACCTTC. J is TRBJ1-2 and V is TRBV7-2; D is ambiguous. Trimming stripped 5 bases from V and 5 bases from J, with 12 bases between. The germline CDR1 and CDR2 sequences are SGHTA and FQGNSA. The length of the CDR3 is 13 residues.

The chain employs TRBV5-6 and TRBJ2-5, with D perhaps matching TRBD1 (6 bases). Per the germline V gene, CDR1 is SGHDT and CDR2 is YYEEEE. Between the trimmed V and J ends, which lost 3 bases and 7 bases, there was a span of 19 bases. This CDR3 spans 15 amino acids. CDR3 loop: CASSYSDRFGWTQYF. The CDR3 DNA reads TGTGCCAGCAGCTACTCTGACAGGTTCGGATGGACCCAGTACTTC.

The V call is TRBV6-2 or TRBV6-3, the J call TRBJ2-7; 8 bases match TRBD1. The CDR3 spans 15 residues. Per germline, CDR1 MNHEY and CDR2 SVGEGT. V dropped 7 bases and J dropped 1; count of bases not matched to a gene: 9. The CDR3 coding sequence is TGTGCCAGCACCCCTACCGGACAGGGTTCCTACGAGCAGTACTTC. As protein: CASTPTGQGSYEQYF.

The V call is TRBV19, the J call TRBJ2-2; D is perhaps TRBD2 (6 bases). The germline V gene has CDR1 LNHDA and CDR2 SQIVND (reference sequence). This CDR3 is 15 amino acids long. Trimming left V 6 bases short and J 2 bases short, with 13 bases between. The CDR3 is CASRAREKNTGELFF. CDR3 nucleotides: TGTGCCAGTAGAGCCCGGGAGAAAAACACCGGGGAGCTGTTTTTT.

This clone was found once. This rearrangement joins TRBV28 to TRBJ2-7; TRBD1 matches 7 bases. The CDR3 runs to 12 residues. V dropped 11 bases and J dropped 1; count of bases not matched to a gene: 5. Germline CDR1 and CDR2: MDHEN and SYDVKM. The CDR3 loop is CACHRGSYEQYF. The CDR3, as DNA: TGTGCCTGCCACAGGGGTTCCTACGAGCAGTACTTC.

This sequence joins TRBV6-5 and TRBJ1-4; 9 bases fit TRBD1. The CDR3 totals 15 residues. Germline CDR1 is MNHEY and CDR2 is SVGAGI. V gave up 0 bases and J gave up 8 bases; unmatched junction bases: 4. The CDR3 loop is CASSYSDRGDEKLFF. In nucleotides, the CDR3 is TGTGCCAGCAGTTACTCGGACAGGGGAGACGAAAAACTGTTTTTT.

This clone was observed a single time. This chain joins TRBV5-6 and TRBJ2-7; 9 positions match TRBD1. The CDR3 runs to 17 residues. CDR1 is SGHDT and CDR2 is YYEEEE in the germline V gene. V gave up 0 bases and J gave up 1 base; unmatched junction bases: 8. Written as DNA, the CDR3 is TGTGCCAGCAGCTTGGCCGGGTGGACAGGGGTTTCCTACGAGCAGTACTTC. It encodes CASSLAGWTGVSYEQYF.

This chain links TRBV6-5 with TRBJ2-7; 10 nucleotides line up with TRBD2. CDR1 is MNHEY, CDR2 SVGAGI, per germline. The CDR3 totals 13 residues. V lost 10 bases to trimming and J lost 3 bases; unmatched junction nucleotides: 6. CDR3 loop: CATASGGFYEQYF. CDR3 coding DNA: TGTGCCACCGCTAGCGGGGGCTTCTACGAGCAGTACTTC.

This clone occurred a few times. V and J are TRBV9 and TRBJ2-7, with D tentatively TRBD2 (6 bases). Germline CDR1 SGDLS, CDR2 YYNGEE. The CDR3 length is 14 residues. Between the trimmed V and J ends, which lost 0 bases and 0 bases, there was a span of 7 bases. CDR3 in amino acids: CASSVDGSSYEQYF. DNA of the CDR3: TGTGCCAGCAGCGTAGACGGGAGCTCCTACGAGCAGTACTTC.